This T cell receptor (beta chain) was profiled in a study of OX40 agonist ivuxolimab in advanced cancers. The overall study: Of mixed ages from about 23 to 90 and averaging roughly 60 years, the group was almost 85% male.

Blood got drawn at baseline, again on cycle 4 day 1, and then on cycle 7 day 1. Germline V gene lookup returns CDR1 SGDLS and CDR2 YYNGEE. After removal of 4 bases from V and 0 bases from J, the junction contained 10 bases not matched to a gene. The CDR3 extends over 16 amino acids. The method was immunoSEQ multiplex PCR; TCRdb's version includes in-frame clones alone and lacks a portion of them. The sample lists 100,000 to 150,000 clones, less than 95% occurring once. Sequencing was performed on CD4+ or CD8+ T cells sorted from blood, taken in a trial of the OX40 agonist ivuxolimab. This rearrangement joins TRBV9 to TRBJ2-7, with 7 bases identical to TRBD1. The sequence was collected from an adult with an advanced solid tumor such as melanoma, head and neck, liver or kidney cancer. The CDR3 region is CASSNLRDSSSYEQYF. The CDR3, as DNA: TGTGCCAGCAGCAATCTCCGGGACAGTTCCTCCTACGAGCAGTACTTC.